Included here is one TCR beta chain sequence, with context. Its target is unknown. This entry belongs to a study of a mutant IDH1 vaccine in newly diagnosed glioma. Background on the study: Patients were started on vaccination 4-6 weeks after radiotherapy alone, or with temozolomide cycles.

Time point described: week 35, safety follow-up. What each vaccine dose contained was 300 ug of mutant IDH1 20-mer peptide, accompanied by topical imiquimod. New WHO grade 3 or 4 astrocytomas that were IDH1-mutant and ATRX-lost occurred in the donors. The method was immunoSEQ multiplex PCR; TCRdb's version includes in-frame clones alone and lacks a portion of them. The sample records about 30,000 clones, more than 75% being singletons. V lost 4 bases and J lost 0; bases outside the gene matches: 3. Germline V gene sequence: CDR1 KGHSH, CDR2 LQKENI. This CDR3 is built from 15 residues. The chain is built from TRBV18 and TRBJ1-5, with 7 bases aligning to TRBD1. The specimen comprised PBMCs, sampled from a glioma patient whose treatment included an IDH1 peptide vaccine. The sequence was collected from a man younger than 45 with glioma. The CDR3 protein is CASSLGQISNQPQHF. The CDR3 DNA reads TGTGCCAGCTCACTGGGACAGATTAGCAATCAGCCCCAGCATTTT.